This is a list of T cell receptor beta chains from one sample in a study of blood T cells in healthy people across ages. TCRdb re-analysed the 5' RACE reads in MiXCR, keeping a single row per CDR3 protein. The data contain 700,000 or so distinct CDR3 sequences, about 20% of them singletons. Sequencing was performed on blood. The receptors derive from a man between 65 and 85 years old in good health. The CDR3 runs from the conserved cysteine through the conserved F or W. Each record gives: J gene, clone size, D gene, V gene, CDR3 DNA, CDR3 protein. A D gene is named only where the DNA matches it firmly. Clone sizes are given selectively: once, few, many, or a class where the clone is expanded.

j_call: TRBJ2-5
clone_size: few
d_call: NA
v_call: TRBV3-1
cdr3_nt: TGTGCCAGCAGCCACATGCGGGAGACCCAGTACTTC
cdr3_aa: CASSHMRETQYF

j_call: TRBJ2-3
clone_size: NA
d_call: NA
v_call: TRBV5-1
cdr3_nt: TGCGCCAGCAGCGCCCTAGGGGCAGATACGCAGTATTTT
cdr3_aa: CASSALGADTQYF

j_call: TRBJ2-3
clone_size: few
d_call: NA
v_call: TRBV20-1
cdr3_nt: TGCAGTGCTAGGGGGGTCAAACCAGATACGCAGTATTTT
cdr3_aa: CSARGVKPDTQYF

j_call: TRBJ2-3
clone_size: few
d_call: TRBD2
v_call: TRBV12-3/TRBV12-4
cdr3_nt: TGTGCCAGCAGTTTCGCTAGCGGGAAAGATACGCAGTATTTT
cdr3_aa: CASSFASGKDTQYF

j_call: TRBJ1-4
clone_size: many
d_call: NA
v_call: TRBV3-1
cdr3_nt: TGTGCCGCCGGGGGCGCTAATGAAAAACTGTTTTTT
cdr3_aa: CAAGGANEKLFF

j_call: TRBJ2-3
clone_size: NA
d_call: NA
v_call: TRBV30
cdr3_nt: TGTGCCTGGAGTCGGGTTTCAGATACGCAGTATTTT
cdr3_aa: CAWSRVSDTQYF

j_call: TRBJ2-5
clone_size: once
d_call: TRBD1
v_call: TRBV12-3/TRBV12-4
cdr3_nt: TGTGCCAGCAGCCTAGGGACAGCAGAGACCCAGTACTTC
cdr3_aa: CASSLGTAETQYF

j_call: TRBJ2-1
clone_size: NA
d_call: NA
v_call: TRBV29-1
cdr3_nt: TGCAGCGTCCAAAACTACAATGAGCAGTTCTTC
cdr3_aa: CSVQNYNEQFF

j_call: TRBJ2-3
clone_size: few
d_call: TRBD1
v_call: TRBV25-1
cdr3_nt: TGTGCCAGCAGCGCCTATGGGACAGGGGGGGATACGCAGTATTTT
cdr3_aa: CASSAYGTGGDTQYF

j_call: TRBJ2-1
clone_size: NA
d_call: TRBD1
v_call: TRBV20-1
cdr3_nt: TGCAGTGCCAACAGGGGGCTAGGCAATGAGCAGTTCTTC
cdr3_aa: CSANRGLGNEQFF

j_call: TRBJ1-1
clone_size: NA
d_call: NA
v_call: TRBV6-5
cdr3_nt: TGTGCCAGCAGTTACGTAACAGGGTTGAGGAGGACTGAAGCTTTCTTT
cdr3_aa: CASSYVTGLRRTEAFF

j_call: TRBJ1-2
clone_size: few
d_call: NA
v_call: TRBV5-1
cdr3_nt: TGCGCCAGCAGCTTGGGGTTTAGCGTCACACATGGCTACACCTTC
cdr3_aa: CASSLGFSVTHGYTF

j_call: TRBJ1-2
clone_size: NA
d_call: NA
v_call: TRBV5-1
cdr3_nt: TGCGCCAGCAGCTTGGAGGGCCTTATGTCCTATGGCTACACCTTC
cdr3_aa: CASSLEGLMSYGYTF

j_call: TRBJ1-4
clone_size: few
d_call: NA
v_call: TRBV6-6
cdr3_nt: TGTGCCAGCAGACGAGGGGACGGTAGTGAAAAACTGTTTTTT
cdr3_aa: CASRRGDGSEKLFF

j_call: TRBJ2-4
clone_size: few
d_call: TRBD2
v_call: TRBV5-1
cdr3_nt: TGCGCCAGCAGTGAGGGGACTAGTCGTAGCATTCAGTACTTC
cdr3_aa: CASSEGTSRSIQYF

j_call: TRBJ2-1
clone_size: NA
d_call: NA
v_call: TRBV3-1
cdr3_nt: TGTGCCAGCAGCCAAAGGGCCGCCAGCCCACATGAGCAGTTCTTC
cdr3_aa: CASSQRAASPHEQFF

j_call: TRBJ2-7
clone_size: NA
d_call: NA
v_call: TRBV7-2
cdr3_nt: TGTGCCAGCAGCTTGGACAGCTACTCCTACGAGCAGTACTTC
cdr3_aa: CASSLDSYSYEQYF

j_call: TRBJ2-3
clone_size: NA
d_call: NA
v_call: TRBV9
cdr3_nt: TGTGCCAGCAACCTTACTAGGGAGAATACGCAGTATTTT
cdr3_aa: CASNLTRENTQYF

j_call: TRBJ1-2
clone_size: NA
d_call: NA
v_call: TRBV12-3/TRBV12-4
cdr3_nt: TGTGCCAGCAGAGACAGAAAGTATGGCTACACCTTC
cdr3_aa: CASRDRKYGYTF

j_call: TRBJ1-1
clone_size: NA
d_call: NA
v_call: TRBV7-9
cdr3_nt: TGTGCTACAATCGTTTTGGGGCCTGAAGCTTTCTTT
cdr3_aa: CATIVLGPEAFF

j_call: TRBJ2-6
clone_size: few
d_call: NA
v_call: TRBV7-2
cdr3_nt: TGTGCCAGCAGCTTTTTGACCTCTGGGGCCAACGTCCTGACTTTC
cdr3_aa: CASSFLTSGANVLTF

j_call: TRBJ1-1
clone_size: NA
d_call: TRBD1
v_call: TRBV18
cdr3_nt: TGTGCCAGCTCACCCGACAGGGGGCCCACTGAAGCTTTCTTT
cdr3_aa: CASSPDRGPTEAFF

j_call: TRBJ2-1
clone_size: few
d_call: NA
v_call: TRBV7-9
cdr3_nt: TGTGCCAGCAGCTTAGTCCCGGGAGTGATCATAAATGAGCAGTTCTTC
cdr3_aa: CASSLVPGVIINEQFF

j_call: TRBJ2-1
clone_size: NA
d_call: TRBD1
v_call: TRBV12-3/TRBV12-4
cdr3_nt: TGTGCCAGCAGGGACTCCGGGACAGGGTCCGGTGAGCAGTTCTTC
cdr3_aa: CASRDSGTGSGEQFF

j_call: TRBJ1-2
clone_size: once
d_call: NA
v_call: TRBV18
cdr3_nt: TGTGCCAGCTCACCACTGCCTGAATACTATGGCTACACCTTC
cdr3_aa: CASSPLPEYYGYTF

j_call: TRBJ2-1
clone_size: NA
d_call: NA
v_call: TRBV6-6
cdr3_nt: TGTGCCAGCAGTTACCCAAACCAGGGACAAAGGGCCTTC
cdr3_aa: CASSYPNQGQRAF

j_call: TRBJ2-5
clone_size: many
d_call: NA
v_call: TRBV20-1
cdr3_nt: TGCAGTGCCCCGACTCAGCAAGAGACCCAGTACTTC
cdr3_aa: CSAPTQQETQYF

j_call: TRBJ2-5
clone_size: NA
d_call: TRBD2
v_call: TRBV7-9
cdr3_nt: TGTGCCGGCGCGATGGGGGGGTCTCAGACCCAGTACTTC
cdr3_aa: CAGAMGGSQTQYF

j_call: TRBJ1-1
clone_size: NA
d_call: NA
v_call: TRBV10-3
cdr3_nt: TGTGCCATCAGGGCGGACACTGAAGCTTTCTTT
cdr3_aa: CAIRADTEAFF

j_call: TRBJ2-3
clone_size: few
d_call: NA
v_call: TRBV10-2
cdr3_nt: TGCGCCAGCAGGATGAGTGGGGGCCTTAGCACAGATACGCAGTATTTT
cdr3_aa: CASRMSGGLSTDTQYF

j_call: TRBJ1-2
clone_size: NA
d_call: NA
v_call: TRBV24-1
cdr3_nt: TGTGCCACCAGTACACCCAGTGGCTACACCTTC
cdr3_aa: CATSTPSGYTF

j_call: TRBJ2-1
clone_size: NA
d_call: NA
v_call: TRBV12-3/TRBV12-4
cdr3_nt: TGTGCCAGCAGTTTTGGGCGAGCTCCCTACAATGAGCAGTTCTTC
cdr3_aa: CASSFGRAPYNEQFF

j_call: TRBJ1-5
clone_size: NA
d_call: NA
v_call: TRBV7-9
cdr3_nt: TGTGCCAGCAGCATAGGGGGGGATCAGCCCCAGCATTTT
cdr3_aa: CASSIGGDQPQHF

j_call: TRBJ2-2
clone_size: many
d_call: TRBD1
v_call: TRBV18
cdr3_nt: TGTGCCAGCTCACCGGGACAGGGGAACACCGGGGAGCTGTTTTTT
cdr3_aa: CASSPGQGNTGELFF

j_call: TRBJ2-4
clone_size: NA
d_call: NA
v_call: TRBV24-1
cdr3_nt: TGTGCCACCAGTGATTTCCAGGAAAGGCCCTTCCTAGCCAAAAACATTCAGTACTTC
cdr3_aa: CATSDFQERPFLAKNIQYF

j_call: TRBJ2-7
clone_size: NA
d_call: NA
v_call: TRBV20-1
cdr3_nt: TGCAGTGCTCCTGGGGGCAGCTCCTACGAGCAGTACTTC
cdr3_aa: CSAPGGSSYEQYF